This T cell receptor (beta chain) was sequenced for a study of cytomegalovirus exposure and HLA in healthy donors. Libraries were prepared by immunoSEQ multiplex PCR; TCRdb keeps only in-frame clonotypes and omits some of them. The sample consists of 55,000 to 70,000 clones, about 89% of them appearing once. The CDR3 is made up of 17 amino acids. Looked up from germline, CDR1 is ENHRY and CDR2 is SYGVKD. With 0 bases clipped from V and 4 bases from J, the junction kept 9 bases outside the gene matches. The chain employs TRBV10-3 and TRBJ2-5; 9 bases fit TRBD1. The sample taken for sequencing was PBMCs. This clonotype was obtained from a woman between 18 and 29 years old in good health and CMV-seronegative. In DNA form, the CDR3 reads TGTGCCATCAGTGAGTCTGGTCTGGGACAGGGCATAGAGACCCAGTACTTC. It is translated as CAISESGLGQGIETQYF.